Sequencing of this TCR beta chain was carried out in a study of T-cell reconstitution after alpha-beta-depleted transplantation in children. Points from the study as a whole: In patients about two months after transplant, alpha-beta T cells reportedly arose from several hundred expanded graft clones. When one year had passed after transplant, most T-cell counts and diversity came from newly produced T cells.

This clonotype appeared many times. The antigen remains unidentified. A library of TCRbeta sequences, prepared with unique molecular identifiers, was generated. TCRdb passed the PCR reads through MiXCR, listing each CDR3 protein once. Of under 300,000 distinct CDR3 sequences listed, around 10% are singletons. The source was peripheral blood, collected 180 days after TCRalphabeta/CD19-depleted stem cell transplant. The source of this sequence is a male patient aged 2-15 years who had a stem cell transplant for chronic granulomatous disease, so the T cells may come from the graft donor.

Written as DNA, the CDR3 is TGCGCCAGCAGCTCGGTGGGGTGGCGGGAGACCCAGTACTTC. This codes for CASSSVGWRETQYF. The V gene is TRBV5-1, the J gene TRBJ2-5; no reliable D call. Per the germline V gene, CDR1 is SGHRS and CDR2 is YFSETQ. Trimming shortened V by 3 bases and J by 5 bases, and 14 bases separated the two germline ends. The CDR3 extends over 14 amino acids.